This T cell receptor (beta chain) originates from a study of cytomegalovirus exposure and HLA in healthy donors. Study-wide results and caveats: There were 150 or so TCR beta chains listed as cytomegalovirus-associated. Most TCR sequences showed up rarely, but some public TCRs showed up in many donors. In vitro experiments confirmed that a few CMV-associated chains were specific for CMV antigens.

With regard to this clone: Its antigen remains unknown.

Clones were sequenced by immunoSEQ multiplex PCR, and TCRdb holds only the in-frame ones, with some missing. Of 82,000 or so clones in the sample, 85% to 95% are singletons; the top ten hold roughly 0.75%. The V gene lost 0 bases and the J gene lost 7 bases, with 7 bases spanning the gap. The CDR3 contains 13 residues. Germline-derived CDR1 and CDR2 are MNHEY and SVGAGI. What was sequenced was PBMCs. This rearrangement joins TRBV6-5 to TRBJ1-5; D ambiguous. This sequence was found in a young woman in good health and CMV-seronegative. The chain's CDR3 is CASSYSSGQPQHF. For the CDR3, the DNA is TGTGCCAGCAGTTACTCGTCGGGGCAGCCCCAGCATTTT.